These 6 T cell receptor beta chains share one sample of origin, sequenced in a study of shared clonotypes between healthy human individuals. The data were produced by immunoSEQ multiplex PCR, yet TCRdb's version contains in-frame clones alone and is incomplete. The sample yields 2 million to 2.5 million clones, 90% to 95% seen once. The sample comprised naive CD4+ T cells sorted from blood. Subset in this sample: CD45RA+ positively selected. The receptors shown here come from a man aged 18 to 30 in good health.

This clone showed up just once. Compared with germline, one end of the junction differs, possibly owing to a read error. V and J are TRBV2 and TRBJ1-2, with TRBD1 matching 8 bases. Looked up from germline, CDR1 is SNHLY and CDR2 is FYNNEI. The length of the CDR3 is 12 residues. This CDR3 reads CASSRDRSFMFF. Written as DNA, the CDR3 is TGTGCCAGCAGTCGGGACAGGTCCTTCATGTTCTTC.

This rearrangement joins TRBV10-3 to TRBJ2-7; 7 positions match TRBD2. V lost 0 bases, J lost 5 bases, and 4 bases stayed unmatched. Germline V gene lookup returns CDR1 ENHRY and CDR2 SYGVKD. The CDR3 covers 14 residues. CDR3 region: CAISESMGGHEQYF. The DNA for the CDR3 is TGTGCCATCAGTGAGTCGATGGGAGGGCACGAGCAGTACTTC.

This clone was recorded once. The chain couples TRBV5-4 to TRBJ2-3; 7 bases fit TRBD2. Germline V gives CDR1 SGHNT, CDR2 YYREEE (reference sequence). This CDR3 has 14 residues. Unmatched junction bases numbered 7, after V lost 4 bases and J lost 5 bases. The CDR3 region has the DNA TGTGCCAGCAGCCTCGGGGGGTTTGGAGATACGCAGTATTTT. Translation: CASSLGGFGDTQYF.

This chain connects TRBV28 to TRBJ2-1; possible D gene TRBD2, 6 bases. The CDR3 has 17 amino acids. The germline V gene encodes CDR1 MDHEN and CDR2 SYDVKM. Trimming pared 4 bases from V and 0 bases from J, leaving 16 bases between. CDR3 DNA sequence: TGTGCCAGCAGTTGGGACTGGGGTGGTAGCTCCTACAATGAGCAGTTCTTC. It is translated as CASSWDWGGSSYNEQFF.

V is TRBV2 and J is TRBJ1-2; D gene uncertain. V dropped 6 bases and J dropped 1 base, with 12 bases sitting between them. Germline V CDR1 and CDR2: SNHLY, FYNNEI. The CDR3 length is 14 residues. CDR3 sequence reads: CASSPTQNNYGYTF. The DNA for the CDR3 is TGTGCCAGCAGCCCGACACAGAATAACTATGGCTACACCTTC.

The chain couples TRBV6-5 to TRBJ1-1; D not resolved. Germline V lookup: CDR1 MNHEY, CDR2 SVGAGI. The CDR3 spans 13 residues. V dropped 6 bases and J dropped 1 base, with 9 bases sitting between them. This chain's CDR3 is CASSLDPNTEAFF. Here the CDR3 DNA reads TGTGCCAGCAGCCTAGACCCGAACACTGAAGCTTTCTTT.